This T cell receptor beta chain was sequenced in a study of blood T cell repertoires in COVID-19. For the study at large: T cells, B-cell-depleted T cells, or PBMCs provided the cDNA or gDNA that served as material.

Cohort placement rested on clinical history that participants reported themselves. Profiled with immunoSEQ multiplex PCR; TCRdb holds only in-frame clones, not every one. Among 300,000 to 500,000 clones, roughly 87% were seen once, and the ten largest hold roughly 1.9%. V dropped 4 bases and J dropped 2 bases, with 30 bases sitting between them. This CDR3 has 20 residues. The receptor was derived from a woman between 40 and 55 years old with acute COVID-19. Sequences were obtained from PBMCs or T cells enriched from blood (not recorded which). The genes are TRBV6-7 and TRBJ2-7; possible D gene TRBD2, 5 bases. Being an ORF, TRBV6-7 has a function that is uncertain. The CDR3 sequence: CASSSAMGLRGTFNTYEQYF. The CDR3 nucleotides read TGTGCCAGCAGTTCTGCGATGGGCCTCCGGGGAACCTTCAACACCTACGAGCAGTACTTC.